The 8 T cell receptor beta chains reported below all come from one sample, sequenced in a study of blood T cell repertoires in COVID-19. The repertoire was sequenced with immunoSEQ multiplex PCR; TCRdb's copy has only in-frame clones and lacks some. The sample shows about 280,000 clones, about four fifths of them seen only once. The sample was peripheral blood. The receptors were sampled from a woman between 50 and 59 years old who had recovered from COVID-19.

The genes are TRBV5-8 and TRBJ1-5, with TRBD1 matching 8 bases. J gave up 6 bases and V 4 bases, and 12 bases lay outside the gene matches. The germline CDR1 and CDR2 sequences are SGHTS and YDEGEE. CDR3 length: 16 amino acids. The CDR3 here is CASSLKARGRSQPQHF. The CDR3 region has the DNA TGTGCCAGCAGCCTCAAGGCCAGGGGGCGAAGTCAGCCCCAGCATTTT.

This clone was seen once. This chain links TRBV3-1 (or the pseudogene TRBV3-2) with TRBJ1-4, with a possible D match to TRBD1 (5 bases). V was trimmed by 3 bases and J by 6 bases, leaving 14 bases between them. The germline gives CDR1 LGHDT, CDR2 YNNKEL (reference sequence). This CDR3 has 15 amino acids. This CDR3 is CASSQDNGGDEKLFF. The CDR3 bases are TGTGCCAGCAGCCAGGACAACGGAGGGGATGAAAAACTGTTTTTT.

The V gene is TRBV27, the J gene TRBJ1-1; possibly TRBD1 for D (5 bases). V was trimmed by 7 bases and J by 1 base, leaving 10 bases between them. The CDR3 consists of 13 residues. From germline, CDR1 is MNHEY and CDR2 SMNVEV (reference sequence). CDR3 region: CASTDRQNTEAFF. CDR3 sequence (DNA): TGTGCCAGCACCGACAGACAGAACACTGAAGCTTTCTTT.

This clone appeared many times. The CDR3, as DNA: TGTGCCAGCAGCTCCGGGGGACAGAGCTATGGCTACACCTTC. It translates to CASSSGGQSYGYTF. V usage is TRBV7-3 and J usage is TRBJ1-2; the match to TRBD1 covers 7 bases. Germline V gene sequence: CDR1 SGHTA, CDR2 FQGTGA. V lost 4 bases and J lost 4; bases outside the gene matches: 6. The length of the CDR3 is 14 residues.

The gene calls are TRBV7-2 and TRBJ1-2; tentatively, D is TRBD1 (5 bases). CDR1 SGHTA and CDR2 FQGNSA come from the germline V gene. Trimming left V 1 base short and J 8 bases short, with 8 bases between. The CDR3 length is 12 residues. The CDR3 DNA reads TGTGCCAGCAGCTTAGTGGGGCGAGGCTACACCTTC. As protein: CASSLVGRGYTF.

The J gene is TRBJ2-3, the V gene TRBV9; 12 bases agree with TRBD2. The CDR3 loop spans 19 amino acids. Losses at the gene ends were 0 bases for V and 5 bases for J; bases not matched to a gene: 13. Germline lookup yields CDR1 SGDLS and CDR2 YYNGEE. CDR3 sequence: CASSVAPSASGGAGDTQYF. The CDR3 DNA sequence: TGTGCCAGCAGCGTAGCCCCAAGTGCTAGCGGGGGGGCGGGAGATACGCAGTATTTT.

This clone was picked up a small number of times. V usage is TRBV7-2 and J usage is TRBJ2-7, with D maybe TRBD1 (5 bases). Germline lookup yields CDR1 SGHTA and CDR2 FQGNSA. V was clipped by 4 bases and J by 2 bases, with 9 bases between them. The CDR3 spans 13 residues. The CDR3 DNA follows: TGTGCCAGCAGCTACAGGATTGCCTACGAGCAGTACTTC. Amino acids: CASSYRIAYEQYF. The variable domain in full, with the rest retrieved from reference TRBV7-2 and TRBJ2-7, is GAGVSQSPSNKVTEKGKDVELRCDPISGHTALYWYRQSLGQGLEFLIYFQGNSAPDKSGLPSDRFSAERTGGSVSTLTIQRTQQEDSAVYLCASSYRIAYEQYFGPGTRLTVT.

This clone has only a few counts. This chain links TRBV7-8 with TRBJ2-7; D may be TRBD1 (7 bases). Germline lookup yields CDR1 SGHVS and CDR2 FQNEAQ. The CDR3 contains 18 residues. V shed 4 bases and J shed 3 bases, with 25 bases lying between them. CDR3 residues: CASSSKSGAGTVYYEQYF. CDR3 coding DNA: TGTGCCAGCAGCTCCAAATCGGGGGCCGGGACAGTTTACTACGAGCAGTACTTC.